Presented here are 14 T cell receptor beta chains from one specimen sequenced in a study of blood T cell repertoires in COVID-19. The data were produced by immunoSEQ multiplex PCR, yet TCRdb's version contains in-frame clones alone and is incomplete. Found here are 250,000 to 350,000 clones, approximately 84% of them singletons; the top ten hold over 1.3%. The material sequenced was peripheral blood. The receptors come from a human donor with COVID-19, enrolled during active disease. The donor label of this sample is uncertain.

This chain uses TRBV7-2 with TRBJ1-4, with 7 bases aligning to TRBD1. Germline loops: CDR1 SGHTA, CDR2 FQGNSA. Trimming at V came to 2 bases and at J to 8 bases, leaving 8 bases not matched to a gene. The length of the CDR3 is 15 residues. DNA of the CDR3: TGTGCCAGCAGCTTAATAGGGGGCGCCGTGGAAAAACTGTTTTTT. It yields the protein CASSLIGGAVEKLFF.

This chain joins TRBV7-6 and TRBJ2-5; 7 bases map to TRBD2. The CDR3 spans 15 residues. Germline V gene sequence: CDR1 SGHVS, CDR2 FNYEAQ. With 3 bases clipped from V and 3 bases from J, the junction kept 7 bases outside the gene matches. CDR3 sequence (DNA): TGTGCCAGCAGCTTGGAACCGGGACTAAAAGAGACCCAGTACTTC. This encodes CASSLEPGLKETQYF.

This clone was seen once. The V call is TRBV5-1, the J call TRBJ1-2; 8 nucleotides match TRBD1. Trimming removed 2 bases from V and 7 bases from J; junction bases left unmatched: 7. Germline values: CDR1 SGHRS, CDR2 YFSETQ. CDR3 size: 14 residues. CDR3 region: CASSFSDREFGYTF. The DNA of the CDR3 is TGCGCCAGCAGCTTCTCGGACAGGGAATTTGGCTACACCTTC.

J is TRBJ2-3 and V is TRBV11-2, with 11 positions matching TRBD2. CDR3 length: 17 amino acids. V shed 3 bases, J shed 0 bases, and the junction held 5 bases outside the gene matches. Germline loops: CDR1 SGHAT, CDR2 FQNNGV. The CDR3 here is CASSLTGLAASTDTQYF. In DNA, the CDR3 is TGTGCCAGCAGCTTGACGGGACTAGCGGCTAGCACAGATACGCAGTATTTT.

The V gene is TRBV15, the J gene TRBJ2-1, with 11 bases matching TRBD2. The CDR3 extends over 16 amino acids. Germline-derived CDR1 and CDR2 are LNHNV and YYDKDF (reference sequence). The junction had 15 bases not matched to a gene; V was cut back by 9 bases and J by 8 bases. The CDR3 DNA is TGTGCCACGGGGCCCGAGAGGGCTAGCGGGAGGTATGAGCAGTTCTTC. Amino acid sequence: CATGPERASGRYEQFF. The full variable domain, completed using reference TRBV15 and TRBJ2-1, is DAMVIQNPRYQVTQFGKPVTLSCSQTLNHNVMYWYQQKSSQAPKLLFHYYDKDFNNEADTPDNFQSRRPNTSFCFLDIRSPGLGDTAMYLCATGPERASGRYEQFFGPGTRLTVL.

The gene calls are TRBV9 and TRBJ2-1; 12 bases are shared with TRBD2. There are 15 residues in the CDR3. With V trimmed by 3 bases and J by 10 bases, 8 bases remained unmatched. Germline V gene data show CDR1 as SGDLS and CDR2 as YYNGEE. The CDR3 sequence is CASSASSGRANEQFF. As DNA, the CDR3 is TGTGCCAGCAGCGCGTCTAGCGGGAGGGCCAACGAGCAGTTCTTC.

The chain joins TRBV29-1 to TRBJ2-3, with TRBD2 matching over 10 bases. The CDR3 length is 15 residues. Germline CDR1 is SQVTM and CDR2 is ANQGSEA. The trim removed 3 bases at V and 9 bases at J, leaving 12 bases unmatched. The CDR3 region has the DNA TGCAGCGTTGACGCTAATGAACTAGCGGGATTAACGCAGTATTTT. Residues: CSVDANELAGLTQYF.

The V and J genes are TRBV24-1 and TRBJ2-7, with D possibly TRBD2 on 5 matching bases. The CDR3 consists of 20 residues. Looked up from germline, CDR1 is KGHDR and CDR2 is SFDVKD. The V end was cut by 2 bases, the J end by 2 bases, with 27 bases between. CDR3 coding DNA: TGTGCCACCAGTGATTCGTCTTTCCCCTTGGCAGGAGGTGGACCCTACGAGCAGTACTTC. This translates into CATSDSSFPLAGGGPYEQYF.

CDR3 residues: CASSQDDRAKTRDGYTF. In DNA, the CDR3 is TGCGCCAGCAGCCAAGATGACAGGGCAAAAACGCGTGATGGCTACACCTTC. The chain is built from TRBV5-1 and TRBJ1-2; 7 bases are a match to TRBD1. Germline V gene sequence: CDR1 SGHRS, CDR2 YFSETQ. J was trimmed by 6 bases and V by 4 bases; bases with no gene match: 18. The CDR3 sequence is 17 residues long. The whole variable domain, filled in from reference TRBV5-1 and TRBJ1-2, reads KAGVTQTPRYLIKTRGQQVTLSCSPISGHRSVSWYQQTPGQGLQFLFEYFSETQRNKGNFPGRFSGRQFSNSRSEMNVSTLELGDSALYLCASSQDDRAKTRDGYTFGSGTRLTVV.

This clone appeared a few times. The junction differs from germline at one of its ends, possibly a read error. The gene calls are TRBV18 and TRBJ1-3; 8 positions agree with TRBD1. Germline V gene lookup returns CDR1 KGHSH and CDR2 LQKENI. The CDR3 spans 14 residues. The CDR3 DNA reads as TGTGCCAGCTCGCCACAGGGGGACGGAAACACCATATATTTT. This encodes CASSPQGDGNTIYF.

This clone was seen once. J is TRBJ2-4 and V is TRBV12-3 or TRBV12-4; weak D call: TRBD1 (5 bases). This CDR3 has 12 amino acids. Trimming left V 4 bases short and J 9 bases short, with 10 bases between. CDR3 in amino acids: CASSSGLIIQYF. The CDR3 DNA follows: TGTGCCAGCAGTTCAGGGTTAATCATTCAGTACTTC.

This chain uses TRBV7-2 with TRBJ1-2, with 9 bases fitting TRBD1. Losses at the gene ends were 2 bases for V and 8 bases for J; bases not matched to a gene: 9. CDR3 length: 15 residues. CDR1 is SGHTA and CDR2 is FQGNSA in the germline V gene. The CDR3 sequence: CASSLRGTGFDGYTF. As DNA, the CDR3 is TGTGCCAGCAGCTTACGAGGGACAGGGTTTGACGGCTACACCTTC. Using reference TRBV7-2 and TRBJ1-2 for the parts outside the CDR3, the full variable domain is GAGVSQSPSNKVTEKGKDVELRCDPISGHTALYWYRQSLGQGLEFLIYFQGNSAPDKSGLPSDRFSAERTGGSVSTLTIQRTQQEDSAVYLCASSLRGTGFDGYTFGSGTRLTVV.

The V gene is TRBV30, the J gene TRBJ1-2; D not resolved. The CDR3 consists of 13 residues. Per the germline V gene, CDR1 is GTSNPN and CDR2 is SVGIG (reference sequence). V was clipped by 0 bases and J by 8 bases, with 13 bases between them. The CDR3 region is CAWSVQVRYGYTF. CDR3 coding DNA: TGTGCCTGGAGTGTTCAGGTTCGTTACGGCTACACCTTC.

The table lists this clone with a few counts. The rearrangement joins TRBV24-1 to TRBJ1-5; 9 bases are shared with TRBD1. The CDR3 length is 14 residues. Looked up from germline, CDR1 is KGHDR and CDR2 is SFDVKD. The trim removed 7 bases at V and 5 bases at J, leaving 5 bases unmatched. The CDR3 region is CATSRDREDQPQHF. The CDR3 nucleotides read TGTGCCACCAGCCGGGACAGGGAGGATCAGCCCCAGCATTTT.